The T cell receptor (beta chain) under discussion was sequenced for a study of metastatic and nonmetastatic thyroid tumors. Study background: From malignant and benign thyroid patients, repertoires in blood and in tumor or nodule tissue were compared. Study findings and constraints: Malignant thyroid tumors reportedly exceeded benign nodules significantly in TCR beta diversity, with the difference appearing in blood and tumor.

Germline assignment: CDR1 MDHEN and CDR2 SYDVKM. The CDR3 runs 15 residues. In the original workflow: CDR3 was compared across clinicopathological groups, and the resulting differences were used to build a distant-metastasis classifier for papillary thyroid cancer. With MiXCR, TCRdb called clones anew from the PCR reads. The V and J calls follow TCRdb's processing rather than the paper's. Of over 20,000 clones listed, approximately 30% are singletons. This clone came up many times. Its specificity is not known. The junction and the germline gene differ at one end; a read error may be behind it. Other DNA sequences within the sample encode an identical CDR3. No treatment had been given to any patient before thyroid surgery.

The TCR originated in a female donor with papillary thyroid cancer or a benign thyroid nodule (not recorded which). Some clones in this sample may be carry-over from other donors' samples. The chain combines TRBV28 with TRBJ2-2; 7 nucleotides align to TRBD2. The specimen sequenced was blood. The CDR3 DNA follows: TGTGCTAGCAGTTTTGGAGGGAGGGAGGCCGGGGAGCTGTTTTTT. It translates to CASSFGGREAGELFF.